The 10 T cell receptor beta chains given below trace back to one sample, sequenced in a study of blood T cell repertoires in COVID-19. Clones were read by immunoSEQ multiplex PCR, and TCRdb kept only the in-frame ones, dropping some. The sample consists of some 180,000 clones, roughly 79% of them appearing once. The material sequenced was peripheral blood. These receptors were obtained from a middle-aged woman with COVID-19, enrolled during active disease.

The J gene is TRBJ2-1, the V gene TRBV7-2; TRBD1 is a possible D gene (6 bases). This CDR3 contains 17 residues. Between the trimmed V and J ends, which lost 5 bases and 7 bases, there was a span of 24 bases. Germline lookup yields CDR1 SGHTA and CDR2 FQGNSA. CDR3 sequence reads: CASSKGQGRPGGNEQFF. CDR3 coding DNA: TGTGCCAGCAGCAAGGGCCAGGGGCGCCCTGGGGGTAATGAGCAGTTCTTC.

The V and J genes are TRBV29-1 and TRBJ1-1; tentative D call: TRBD1 (5 bases). This CDR3 region has 13 residues. The V gene lost 7 bases and the J gene lost 1 base, with 13 bases spanning the gap. The V gene's germline CDR1 is SQVTM and CDR2 ANQGSEA. As DNA, the CDR3 is TGCAGCGCATCTAAACAGGAGAACACTGAAGCTTTCTTT. This codes for CSASKQENTEAFF.

This chain uses TRBV12-5 with TRBJ1-2; no clear D. Trimming took 0 bases from V and 8 from J, leaving 25 bases between them. Germline loops: CDR1 LGHNT, CDR2 FRNRAP. The CDR3 covers 18 residues. The CDR3 DNA is TGTGCTAGTGGTTTGGTACTGACTTCCAACATGCCTTCGTCGGGCTACACCTTC. Translated: CASGLVLTSNMPSSGYTF.

The chain links TRBV4-2 to TRBJ2-5; D gene uncertain. V lost 1 base, J lost 4 bases, and 16 bases lay in between. The germline V gene has CDR1 LGHNA and CDR2 YNFKEQ. This CDR3 spans 16 amino acids. This chain's CDR3 is CASSQGSGFYGETQYF. For the CDR3, the DNA is TGTGCCAGCAGCCAAGGATCCGGGTTTTATGGAGAGACCCAGTACTTC.

V is TRBV14 and J is TRBJ2-1, with D unclear. Trimming stripped 0 bases from V and 4 bases from J, with 10 bases between. The CDR3 loop spans 15 amino acids. Germline CDR1 and CDR2: SGHDN and FVKESK. The CDR3 sequence: CASSQDGQIYNEQFF. For the CDR3, the DNA is TGTGCCAGCAGCCAAGATGGGCAGATTTACAATGAGCAGTTCTTC.

The J gene is TRBJ2-1, the V gene TRBV14; TRBD1 might be the D (7 bases). CDR1 is SGHDN, CDR2 FVKESK, per germline. V lost 7 bases, J lost 7 bases, and 17 bases lay in between. CDR3 length: 14 amino acids. CDR3 bases: TGTGCCAGCAACCTCCAAGCAGGGGGGAATGAGCAGTTCTTC. Its protein is CASNLQAGGNEQFF.

The chain uses TRBV5-6 and TRBJ2-2; D may be TRBD1 (6 bases). Looked up from germline, CDR1 is SGHDT and CDR2 is YYEEEE. This CDR3 region has 15 residues. Trimming cost V 5 bases and J 4 bases, with 15 bases left between them. Written as DNA, the CDR3 is TGTGCCAGCAGGAAACAGGGCCCAGGCACCGGGGAGCTGTTTTTT. Translated: CASRKQGPGTGELFF.

The chain couples TRBV3-1 (or the pseudogene TRBV3-2) to TRBJ2-7, with 8 bases identical to TRBD2. The CDR3 has 16 residues. J lost 3 bases, V lost 0 bases, and 7 bases had no gene match. The germline V gene has CDR1 LGHDT and CDR2 YNNKEL (reference sequence). CDR3 residues: CASSQDPAGGSYEQYF. The CDR3 nucleotides read TGTGCCAGCAGCCAAGATCCCGCGGGGGGCAGCTACGAGCAGTACTTC.

This clone appeared many times. The V gene is TRBV2, the J gene TRBJ1-3; 8 bases align to TRBD1. V lost 2 bases, J lost 7 bases, and 4 bases stayed unmatched. Germline V gene data show CDR1 as SNHLY and CDR2 as FYNNEI. The CDR3 runs to 14 residues. The CDR3: CASSEQGAVNTIYF. CDR3 DNA: TGTGCCAGCAGTGAACAGGGGGCAGTTAACACCATATATTTT.

J is TRBJ1-3 and V is TRBV7-3; D is perhaps TRBD1 (6 bases). The CDR3 loop spans 17 amino acids. V lost 5 bases to trimming and J lost 1 base, with 18 bases between them. Germline V gene data show CDR1 as SGHTA and CDR2 as FQGTGA. The CDR3 loop is CASSLGTNLFSGNTIYF. CDR3 DNA sequence: TGTGCCAGCAGCCTCGGGACAAACTTATTTTCTGGAAACACCATATATTTT.